What follows are 9 T cell receptor beta chains derived from one specimen sequenced in a study of cytotoxic CD8 clonotypes in ibrutinib-treated CLL. Generated by immunoSEQ multiplex PCR, the TCRdb table keeps only in-frame clones and is missing some. The repertoire holds about 160,000 clones, with 81% as singletons. The specimen comprised PBMCs, sampled after 12 months of ibrutinib treatment. The source is a human donor with chronic lymphocytic leukemia.

The rearrangement uses TRBV5-1 and TRBJ1-4; TRBD1 matches 11 bases. Germline values: CDR1 SGHRS, CDR2 YFSETQ. The J segment lost 7 bases and the V segment lost 4 bases, leaving 6 bases of the junction unmatched. The CDR3 loop spans 15 amino acids. The CDR3 region has the DNA TGCGCCAGCAGCCCGGTAGGGACAGGGGGTGAAAAACTGTTTTTT. It codes for CASSPVGTGGEKLFF.

The rearrangement joins TRBV4-2 to TRBJ2-7, with D unclear. Germline V lookup: CDR1 LGHNA, CDR2 YNFKEQ. Trimming shortened V by 6 bases and J by 0 bases, and 6 bases separated the two germline ends. This CDR3 is 12 amino acids long. The CDR3 DNA reads as TGTGCCAGCAGTCCGAGCTCCTACGAGCAGTACTTC. Translated, it gives CASSPSSYEQYF.

The CDR3: CATSRDVRDTGELFF. For the CDR3, the DNA is TGTGCCACCAGCAGGGACGTTCGGGACACCGGGGAGCTGTTTTTT. This chain links TRBV15 with TRBJ2-2; D not resolved. CDR1 and CDR2 (germline): LNHNV, YYDKDF (reference sequence). Trimming left V 3 bases short and J 3 bases short, with 11 bases between. The CDR3 is 15 amino acids.

There are a few counts of this clone. J is TRBJ2-5 and V is TRBV20-1; D gene uncertain. This CDR3 contains 9 residues. Germline CDR1 DFQATT, CDR2 SNEGSKA (reference sequence). The CDR3 DNA reads TGCAGGGTTGGGGAGACCCAGTACTTC. It translates to CRVGETQYF.

This clone appeared once. The chain uses TRBV4-2 and TRBJ2-5; TRBD2 is a possible D gene (5 bases). Trimming stripped 3 bases from V and 4 bases from J, with 15 bases between. The V gene's germline CDR1 is LGHNA and CDR2 YNFKEQ. CDR3 size: 15 residues. CDR3 in DNA: TGTGCCAGCAGCCAGGCACTAGAACCCCCAGAGACCCAGTACTTC. Translating gives CASSQALEPPETQYF.

This clone was seen just once. The chain couples TRBV28 to TRBJ2-7; D remains ambiguous. Trimming took off 7 bases at V and 2 bases at J, with 6 bases between the two ends. This CDR3 has 11 residues. CDR1 MDHEN and CDR2 SYDVKM come from the germline V gene. The CDR3 DNA sequence: TGTGCCAGCACCGGGCCCTACGAGCAGTACTTC. It translates to CASTGPYEQYF.

The gene calls are TRBV20-1 and TRBJ1-1; D not resolved. Germline CDR1 is DFQATT and CDR2 is SNEGSKA (reference sequence). The CDR3 is 11 residues long. Trimming cost V 5 bases and J 2 bases, with 6 bases left between them. CDR3 sequence: CSAPINTEAFF. The CDR3 DNA is TGCAGTGCTCCCATAAACACTGAAGCTTTCTTT.

The chain recombines TRBV25-1 with TRBJ1-1, with D tentatively TRBD1 (6 bases). Germline lookup yields CDR1 MGHDK and CDR2 SYGVNS. Trimming cost V 1 base and J 3 bases, with 12 bases left between them. This CDR3 region has 15 residues. In DNA, the CDR3 is TGTGCCAGCAGTGAATGGCAAGGGGGGGACACTGAAGCTTTCTTT. This gives the protein CASSEWQGGDTEAFF.

The chain employs TRBV6-1 and TRBJ1-2; TRBD1 matches 10 bases. Germline loops: CDR1 MNHNS, CDR2 SASEGT. The CDR3 runs 12 residues. The J segment lost 7 bases and the V segment lost 6 bases, leaving 2 bases of the junction unmatched. CDR3 amino acids: CASRGTGAGYTF. CDR3 in DNA: TGTGCCAGCAGAGGGACAGGGGCTGGCTACACCTTC.